This TCR beta chain was sequenced during a study of T cell responses to AZD1222 COVID-19 vaccine. Background on the study: Researchers grouped second doses given at about 4 or about 12 weeks into one pool. Study-level results: None of the repertoires were sampled until the peak T cell response had passed. The donors showed a predominance of white British ancestry and of females, with possible underestimation of clonal diversity.

After removal of 5 bases from V and 5 bases from J, the junction contained 4 bases not matched to a gene. Germline CDR1 and CDR2: SGHTA and FQGTGA. CDR3 length: 15 residues. Regarding this clone: Its antigen is still unknown.

The table came from immunoSEQ multiplex PCR; TCRdb's copy has only in-frame clones and leaves some out. In the table there are roughly 100,000 clones, approximately 89% of which are singletons. This clonotype was obtained from an adult in good health. Material: peripheral blood, obtained on day 0 of AZD1222 vaccination. V usage is TRBV7-3 and J usage is TRBJ2-2; TRBD1 aligns across 11 bases. CDR3: CASSPRDRGTGELFF. The CDR3 nucleotides are TGTGCCAGCAGCCCGAGGGACAGGGGGACCGGGGAGCTGTTTTTT.